This paragraph covers one T cell receptor (beta chain) sequence. The CDR3 runs to 15 residues. Trimming cost V 4 bases and J 2 bases, with 14 bases left between them. The germline gives CDR1 SGHNT, CDR2 YYREEE (reference sequence). Per the study methods: Cell counts per sample came from amplifying reference gene primers. The method was immunoSEQ multiplex PCR; TCRdb's version includes in-frame clones alone and lacks a portion of them. V, J and clone size are those of that table, while D and trimming were read from the DNA. Found here are tens of thousands of clones, 70% to 85% of them singletons; the top ten hold approximately 10%. This specimen comes from a study of blood T cell repertoires in COVID-19. Study in general: Specimens from acute and convalescent COVID-19 originated in the United States, Italy and Spain.

Sample: peripheral blood. V gene TRBV5-4 combines with J gene TRBJ2-3, with a tentative D call TRBD2 (6 bases). The TCR comes from a man between 65 and 85 years old with acute or convalescent COVID-19. The CDR3 loop reads CASSRDSFSTDTQYF. The CDR3 DNA reads as TGTGCCAGCAGCCGGGACTCGTTCTCCACAGATACGCAGTATTTT.